Below are 29 T cell receptor beta chains sequenced from a single sample in a study of radiation and T cells in renal cell carcinoma. TCRdb keeps only in-frame clones here, not all; method: immunoSEQ multiplex PCR. The sample gives 40,000 to 60,000 clones, 75% to 85% of which show up once; around 29% is in the top ten. Stated time point: blood 2 weeks post-SBRT. The treatment was: 15 Gy SBRT to primary tumor, nephrectomy 4 weeks later. The sample here was blood, taken from a patient whose treatment included radiotherapy and nephrectomy. The origin of the receptors is a woman in her seventies with renal cell carcinoma.

V usage is TRBV6-6 and J usage is TRBJ1-3, with 8 bases identical to TRBD1. V shed 2 bases and J 4 bases; nucleotides not matched to a gene: 1. Per the germline V gene, CDR1 is MNHNY and CDR2 is SVGAGI (reference sequence). This CDR3 has 14 residues. DNA of the CDR3: TGTGCCAGCAGTTACACAGGGGGAGGAAACACCATATATTTT. Translating it yields CASSYTGGGNTIYF.

The CDR3 loop reads CASSWTGRPYEQYF. CDR3 bases: TGCGCCAGCAGCTGGACAGGGAGACCCTACGAGCAGTACTTC. The J gene is TRBJ2-7, the V gene TRBV5-1; 8 bases line up with TRBD1. Germline lookup yields CDR1 SGHRS and CDR2 YFSETQ. This CDR3 is built from 14 residues. J gave up 2 bases and V 3 bases, and 4 bases lay outside the gene matches.

The V and J genes are TRBV5-4 and TRBJ2-5; 7 bases map to TRBD2. The CDR3 is made up of 17 amino acids. Per germline, CDR1 SGHNT and CDR2 YYREEE (reference sequence). V lost 0 bases to trimming and J lost 4 bases; unmatched junction nucleotides: 12. CDR3 sequence (DNA): TGTGCCAGCAGCTTGGCAGCTGGGGGGGGGATTAGAGAGACCCAGTACTTC. Translating gives CASSLAAGGGIRETQYF.

The rearrangement links TRBV5-1 to TRBJ1-1; TRBD1 aligns across 7 bases. The V gene's germline CDR1 is SGHRS and CDR2 YFSETQ. With V trimmed by 3 bases and J by 4 bases, 6 bases remained unmatched. The CDR3 sequence is 14 residues long. The CDR3 protein is CASSSSSGGTEAFF. The CDR3 DNA follows: TGCGCCAGCAGCTCAAGTTCAGGGGGCACTGAAGCTTTCTTT.

The chain couples TRBV6-6 to TRBJ1-4, with a possible D match to TRBD1 (5 bases). The CDR3 contains 15 residues. V lost 0 bases and J 5 bases, leaving 10 bases between the germline ends. Germline V gives CDR1 MNHNY, CDR2 SVGAGI (reference sequence). The CDR3 nucleotides read TGTGCCAGCAGTTACTCGGAAGGGGTAAATGAAAAACTGTTTTTT. This translates into CASSYSEGVNEKLFF.

The chain couples TRBV29-1 to TRBJ2-1; TRBD1 or TRBD2 may be the D gene (5 bases each). The CDR3 covers 15 residues. V was pared by 3 bases and J by 3 bases, with 15 bases between. In germline, CDR1 is SQVTM, CDR2 ANQGSEA. Here the CDR3 reads CSVEGYGANYNEQFF. In DNA form, the CDR3 reads TGCAGCGTTGAGGGTTACGGGGCGAACTACAATGAGCAGTTCTTC.

This clone was recorded once. V gene TRBV5-1 combines with J gene TRBJ1-1; D not resolved. The CDR3 is made up of 13 amino acids. Trimming removed 0 bases from V and 3 bases from J, with 6 bases in between. The germline V gene has CDR1 SGHRS and CDR2 YFSETQ. DNA for the CDR3: TGCGCCAGCAGCTTGGGCGGGGACACTGAAGCTTTCTTT. This translates into CASSLGGDTEAFF.

V is TRBV15 and J is TRBJ2-7; D gene unclear. Germline V CDR1 and CDR2: LNHNV, YYDKDF (reference sequence). The V end was cut by 0 bases, the J end by 0 bases, with 6 bases between. The CDR3 has 14 amino acids. CDR3 in DNA: TGTGCCACCAGCAGAGATATCAGCTCCTACGAGCAGTACTTC. Encoded protein: CATSRDISSYEQYF.

The rearrangement links TRBV19 to TRBJ1-4; D unresolved. The CDR3 consists of 13 residues. CDR1 is LNHDA, CDR2 SQIVND, per germline (reference sequence). The V and J ends lost 6 bases and 6 bases respectively, with 11 bases between them. The CDR3 sequence is CASRTARYEKLFF. The CDR3 DNA reads TGTGCCAGTAGGACGGCCCGGTATGAAAAACTGTTTTTT.

This rearrangement joins TRBV10-2 to TRBJ1-2; weak D call: TRBD1 (6 bases). The CDR3 length is 14 residues. The V gene's germline CDR1 is WSHSY and CDR2 SAAADI. Trimming pared 6 bases from V and 8 bases from J, leaving 19 bases between. CDR3 DNA: TGCGCCAGCAGGGGGGCTGGCGGAGGAGGGGGCTACACCTTC. Protein product: CASRGAGGGGGYTF.

The chain has TRBV4-3 and TRBJ1-2, with D possibly matching TRBD1 (5 bases). The CDR3 has 17 residues. Germline assignment: CDR1 LGHNA and CDR2 YSLEER. The V end lost 0 bases, the J end lost 4 bases, and 18 bases lay between the germline ends. CDR3 sequence (DNA): TGCGCCAGCAGCCAAGATTCAGGGTTCGGGGCCCGCTATGGCTACACCTTC. This sequence encodes CASSQDSGFGARYGYTF.

This chain joins TRBV6-1 and TRBJ1-2; tentative D call: TRBD1 (5 bases). CDR3 length: 13 residues. Trimming took off 4 bases at V and 6 bases at J, with 12 bases between the two ends. In germline, CDR1 is MNHNS, CDR2 SASEGT. As DNA, the CDR3 is TGTGCCAGCAGTGTCGGGGGGGAAGATGGCTACACCTTC. This translates into CASSVGGEDGYTF.

This clone appeared a single time. This sequence joins TRBV11-2 and TRBJ2-7; D could derive from TRBD1 or TRBD2 (5 bases each). Per the germline V gene, CDR1 is SGHAT and CDR2 is FQNNGV. Trimming cost V 5 bases and J 2 bases, with 16 bases left between them. CDR3 size: 15 residues. The CDR3 DNA reads as TGTGCCAGCAGCCTCCGGGACGGATCCGCCTACGAGCAGTACTTC. Its translation: CASSLRDGSAYEQYF.

This rearrangement joins TRBV5-1 to TRBJ2-2; D is unclear. Germline V gene data show CDR1 as SGHRS and CDR2 as YFSETQ. The CDR3 runs to 11 residues. The ends were cut back, 4 bases at V and 8 bases at J, with 6 bases in the middle. The CDR3, as DNA: TGCGCCAGCAGCCCAGCGGGGGAGCTGTTTTTT. As protein: CASSPAGELFF.

This clone turned up a few times. The chain is built from TRBV19 and TRBJ2-2; the match to TRBD2 covers 7 bases. The CDR3 runs 15 residues. V lost 3 bases to trimming and J lost 4 bases; unmatched junction nucleotides: 5. Germline values: CDR1 LNHDA, CDR2 SQIVND (reference sequence). The CDR3 region is CASSIDGTITGELFF. The CDR3 DNA follows: TGTGCCAGTAGTATTGATGGGACTATCACCGGGGAGCTGTTTTTT. Full variable domain (remainder filled in from reference TRBV19 and TRBJ2-2): DGGITQSPKYLFRKEGQNVTLSCEQNLNHDAMYWYRQDPGQGLRLIYYSQIVNDFQKGDIAEGYSVSREKKESFPLTVTSAQKNPTAFYLCASSIDGTITGELFFGEGSRLTVL.

The chain couples TRBV19 to TRBJ1-2; D not certain. CDR1 LNHDA and CDR2 SQIVND come from the germline V gene (reference sequence). The CDR3 is made up of 14 amino acids. The V end was cut by 6 bases, the J end by 2 bases, with 13 bases between. The CDR3 DNA reads TGTGCCAGTAGATCTCAGGAGAGAAACTATGGCTACACCTTC. Its protein product is CASRSQERNYGYTF.

This clone showed up just once. J is TRBJ2-7 and V is TRBV4-1; TRBD1 matches 9 bases. Germline CDR1 MGHRA, CDR2 YSYEKL. V dropped 3 bases and J dropped 4; count of bases not matched to a gene: 4. The CDR3 extends over 14 amino acids. CDR3 bases: TGCGCCAGCAGCCATCCGGGACAGGGTTACGAGCAGTACTTC. Protein sequence: CASSHPGQGYEQYF.

The chain combines TRBV6-5 with TRBJ2-7; the D gene is possibly TRBD1 (5 bases). V gave up 8 bases and J gave up 6 bases, with 11 bases separating them. The CDR3 is made up of 11 amino acids. Germline V gene data show CDR1 as MNHEY and CDR2 as SVGAGI. The CDR3 spells CASDSHSEQYF. The DNA for the CDR3 is TGTGCCAGCGACAGCCACAGCGAGCAGTACTTC.

This clone was seen once. This chain links TRBV7-6 with TRBJ2-2; perhaps TRBD2 as D (5 bases). Germline lookup yields CDR1 SGHVS and CDR2 FNYEAQ. The CDR3 is made up of 17 amino acids. V was shortened by 3 bases and J by 5 bases, with 19 bases between the two germline ends. The CDR3, as DNA: TGTGCCAGCAGCTTCCTACTTTTTGACGGAGGTACCGGGGAGCTGTTTTTT. Protein: CASSFLLFDGGTGELFF.

The count of this clone is one. V usage is TRBV18 and J usage is TRBJ2-1; tentatively, D is TRBD1 or TRBD2 (5 bases each). V gave up 1 base and J gave up 0 bases, with 13 bases separating them. Per germline, CDR1 KGHSH and CDR2 LQKENI. This CDR3 is 17 amino acids long. The DNA of the CDR3 is TGTGCCAGCTCACCACAAGTGGGACCGAGCTCCTACAATGAGCAGTTCTTC. Protein product: CASSPQVGPSSYNEQFF.

CDR3 sequence: CASLPRQGSNEQYF. Written as DNA, the CDR3 is TGTGCCAGCTTACCGAGACAGGGTTCCAACGAGCAGTACTTC. The chain has TRBV18 and TRBJ2-7, with 7 bases lining up with TRBD1. The CDR3 extends over 14 amino acids. The V gene's germline CDR1 is KGHSH and CDR2 LQKENI. V trimming: 7 bases; J trimming: 5 bases; junction bases outside the gene matches: 11.

V gene TRBV5-1 combines with J gene TRBJ1-6; unclear D gene. The CDR3 runs to 14 residues. Trimming left V 0 bases short and J 5 bases short, with 6 bases between. Looked up from germline, CDR1 is SGHRS and CDR2 is YFSETQ. The CDR3 here is CASSLVQDNSPLHF. CDR3 in DNA: TGCGCCAGCAGCTTGGTTCAGGATAATTCACCCCTCCACTTT.

V gene TRBV13 combines with J gene TRBJ2-7; 11 bases match TRBD2. This CDR3 is built from 19 residues. Germline V gene lookup returns CDR1 PRHDT and CDR2 FYEKMQ (reference sequence). Germline trimming cut 5 bases from V and 0 bases from J; bases unmatched to any gene: 15. CDR3 sequence: CASSRQVVAGGLSSYEQYF. The CDR3 DNA follows: TGTGCCAGCAGCCGGCAGGTAGTAGCGGGGGGGCTGAGCTCCTACGAGCAGTACTTC.

The V call is TRBV9, the J call TRBJ2-3; 8 nucleotides agree with TRBD2. The CDR3 spans 14 residues. Germline loops: CDR1 SGDLS, CDR2 YYNGEE. Trimming at V came to 4 bases and at J to 5 bases, leaving 6 bases not matched to a gene. The CDR3 DNA reads TGTGCCAGCAGCCCCGGGGGGGGTTTAGATACGCAGTATTTT. It encodes CASSPGGGLDTQYF.

The genes are TRBV5-1 and TRBJ2-3; D gene uncertain. Germline CDR1 and CDR2: SGHRS and YFSETQ. This CDR3 spans 13 amino acids. Deletions cut 3 bases from V and 0 bases from J, with 5 bases between. The DNA of the CDR3 is TGCGCCAGCAGCTCCTTTAGCACAGATACGCAGTATTTT. It yields the protein CASSSFSTDTQYF.

This rearrangement joins TRBV9 to TRBJ2-3; 11 nucleotides agree with TRBD2. Germline CDR1 SGDLS, CDR2 YYNGEE. This CDR3 spans 16 amino acids. V lost 2 bases and J lost 5; bases outside the gene matches: 7. This CDR3 reads CASSVLAGGHGDTQYF. The CDR3 region has the DNA TGTGCCAGCAGCGTCTTAGCGGGGGGGCATGGAGATACGCAGTATTTT.

The chain links TRBV4-2 to TRBJ2-1, with 8 bases that match TRBD1. CDR1 is LGHNA and CDR2 is YNFKEQ in the germline V gene. Trimming took 0 bases from V and 6 from J; bases not matched to a gene: 7. CDR3 length equals 16 residues. CDR3 protein: CASSQDPGTGGNEQFF. The CDR3 DNA reads TGTGCCAGCAGCCAAGATCCGGGAACAGGGGGCAATGAGCAGTTCTTC.

The chain employs TRBV4-2 and TRBJ2-7, with a tentative D call TRBD2 (6 bases). The V end lost 0 bases, the J end lost 1 base, and 13 bases lay between the germline ends. The germline V gene encodes CDR1 LGHNA and CDR2 YNFKEQ. The CDR3 totals 16 residues. For the CDR3, the DNA is TGTGCCAGCAGCCAAGAAAGACTAGTTCAGTCCTACGAGCAGTACTTC. Protein product: CASSQERLVQSYEQYF.

The CDR3 DNA sequence: TGTGCCAGTAGTATGACATGGGAGAACACTGAAGCTTTCTTT. This encodes CASSMTWENTEAFF. The chain links TRBV19 to TRBJ1-1; D not resolved. V was shortened by 3 bases and J by 1 base, with 9 bases between the two germline ends. Germline-derived CDR1 and CDR2 are LNHDA and SQIVND (reference sequence). The CDR3 runs to 14 residues.